Shown below are 32 T cell receptor beta chains from a single sample sequenced in a study of shared clonotypes between healthy human individuals. Naive-designated CD8 cells lacked CD45RO, were positively enriched for CCR7, and omitted terminally differentiated effector memory CD45RA+ cells. Generated by immunoSEQ multiplex PCR, the TCRdb table keeps only in-frame clones and is missing some. Among 2 million to 2.5 million clones, 85% to 95% were seen once, and the ten largest hold 1.5% to 2%. The sequenced material came from naive CD8+ T cells from PBMCs. These receptors came from a man aged 18 to 30 in good health. Some clones in this sample may be carry-over from other donors' samples.

V usage is TRBV19 and J usage is TRBJ2-7; D is undetermined. The CDR3 runs 14 residues. V was trimmed by 3 bases and J by 0 bases, leaving 9 bases between them. In germline, CDR1 is LNHDA, CDR2 SQIVND (reference sequence). The CDR3 sequence is CASSIRGYSYEQYF. In DNA form, the CDR3 reads TGTGCCAGTAGTATCCGTGGCTACTCCTACGAGCAGTACTTC. The entire variable domain, with the rest obtained from reference TRBV19 and TRBJ2-7, is as follows: DGGITQSPKYLFRKEGQNVTLSCEQNLNHDAMYWYRQDPGQGLRLIYYSQIVNDFQKGDIAEGYSVSREKKESFPLTVTSAQKNPTAFYLCASSIRGYSYEQYFGPGTRLTVT.

The chain is built from TRBV10-3 and TRBJ2-1, with TRBD2 matching 9 bases. The CDR3 runs 14 residues. From germline, CDR1 is ENHRY and CDR2 SYGVKD. Losses at the gene ends were 5 bases for V and 6 bases for J; bases not matched to a gene: 5. The CDR3 reads CAISLAGLGNEQFF. The DNA of the CDR3 is TGTGCCATCAGTCTAGCGGGACTTGGCAATGAGCAGTTCTTC.

The genes are TRBV4-3 and TRBJ2-1; D not certain. The germline V and J ends were trimmed by 3 bases and 9 bases, with 12 bases remaining between them. The CDR3 totals 13 residues. Germline CDR1 reads LGHNA; CDR2 reads YSLEER. The CDR3 DNA is TGCGCCAGCAGCCAGGATAAGGCGATTGAGCAGTTCTTC. It is translated as CASSQDKAIEQFF.

V gene TRBV7-9 combines with J gene TRBJ2-7; unclear D gene. The CDR3 consists of 13 residues. The germline CDR1 and CDR2 sequences are SEHNR and FQNEAQ (reference sequence). V lost 7 bases, J lost 5 bases, and 15 bases lay in between. The CDR3 loop is CASTPNGYHEQYF. CDR3 nucleotide sequence: TGTGCCAGCACCCCGAACGGGTACCACGAGCAGTACTTC.

The gene calls are TRBV19 and TRBJ1-5; D not resolved. CDR3 length: 14 amino acids. Germline lookup yields CDR1 LNHDA and CDR2 SQIVND (reference sequence). The germline V and J ends were trimmed by 11 bases and 0 bases, with 14 bases remaining between them. CDR3 loop: CAPKTVDSNQPQHF. In nucleotides, the CDR3 is TGTGCCCCGAAGACGGTAGATAGCAATCAGCCCCAGCATTTT.

The J gene is TRBJ2-2, the V gene TRBV27; 8 bases match TRBD1. CDR1 MNHEY and CDR2 SMNVEV come from the germline V gene (reference sequence). The V segment lost 2 bases and the J segment 3 bases; nucleotides outside the gene matches: 5. The CDR3 consists of 16 residues. CDR3 sequence (DNA): TGTGCCAGCAGTTTAAGCGCAGGGGGCCACACCGGGGAGCTGTTTTTT. This encodes CASSLSAGGHTGELFF.

The chain carries TRBV13 and TRBJ2-7; the match to TRBD2 covers 8 bases. With 1 base clipped from V and 6 bases from J, the junction kept 8 bases outside the gene matches. This CDR3 spans 15 amino acids. Germline-derived CDR1 and CDR2 are PRHDT and FYEKMQ (reference sequence). CDR3 protein: CASSLAGGPLFEQYF. CDR3 in DNA: TGTGCCAGCAGCTTAGCGGGAGGGCCTTTGTTCGAGCAGTACTTC. The full variable domain, completed using reference TRBV13 and TRBJ2-7, is AAGVIQSPRHLIKEKRETATLKCYPIPRHDTVYWYQQGPGQDPQFLISFYEKMQSDKGSIPDRFSAQQFSDYHSELNMSSLELGDSALYFCASSLAGGPLFEQYFGPGTRLTVT.

The chain couples TRBV19 to TRBJ2-7; 8 bases match TRBD2. Trimming took 5 bases from V and 5 from J; bases not matched to a gene: 11. The CDR3 consists of 15 residues. Germline values: CDR1 LNHDA, CDR2 SQIVND (reference sequence). CDR3 in amino acids: CASSPSGSSINEQYF. CDR3 sequence (DNA): TGTGCCAGTAGTCCAAGCGGGAGTTCGATAAACGAGCAGTACTTC.

J is TRBJ2-2 and V is TRBV7-9; possibly TRBD2 for D (6 bases). The germline V gene has CDR1 SEHNR and CDR2 FQNEAQ (reference sequence). The ends were cut back, 5 bases at V and 0 bases at J, with 10 bases in the middle. This CDR3 has 15 residues. CDR3 nucleotides: TGTGCCAGCAGCCACGGGAGACCGAACACCGGGGAGCTGTTTTTT. Translated, it gives CASSHGRPNTGELFF. The entire variable domain, with the rest obtained from reference TRBV7-9 and TRBJ2-2, is as follows: DTGVSQNPRHKITKRGQNVTFRCDPISEHNRLYWYRQTLGQGPEFLTYFQNEAQLEKSRLLSDRFSAERPKGSFSTLEIQRTEQGDSAMYLCASSHGRPNTGELFFGEGSRLTVL.

The chain joins TRBV27 to TRBJ2-2; weak D call: TRBD2 (5 bases). Per germline, CDR1 MNHEY and CDR2 SMNVEV (reference sequence). The CDR3 sequence is 12 residues long. The ends were cut back, 6 bases at V and 3 bases at J, with 5 bases in the middle. CDR3 region: CASRDYTGELFF. CDR3 nucleotides: TGTGCCAGCAGGGACTACACCGGGGAGCTGTTTTTT.

This chain joins TRBV7-8 and TRBJ2-5; perhaps TRBD1 as D (6 bases). The V end was cut by 7 bases, the J end by 5 bases, with 29 bases between. This CDR3 contains 18 residues. Germline V lookup: CDR1 SGHVS, CDR2 FQNEAQ. The CDR3 region is CASNNPLKSSGEWETQYF. As DNA, the CDR3 is TGTGCCAGCAACAACCCTCTAAAGTCGTCAGGGGAATGGGAGACCCAGTACTTC.

The chain recombines TRBV5-4 with TRBJ1-4; D is unclear. Germline lookup yields CDR1 SGHNT and CDR2 YYREEE (reference sequence). The CDR3 is made up of 13 amino acids. The ends were cut back, 4 bases at V and 5 bases at J, with 9 bases in the middle. The CDR3 protein is CASSPGENEKLFF. The CDR3 DNA follows: TGTGCCAGCAGCCCCGGTGAAAATGAAAAACTGTTTTTT.

This clone was observed a single time. The chain is built from TRBV2 and TRBJ2-1; 8 bases agree with TRBD2. Germline CDR1 reads SNHLY; CDR2 reads FYNNEI. The J segment lost 5 bases and the V segment lost 1 base, leaving 16 bases of the junction unmatched. CDR3 length: 19 residues. The CDR3 nucleotides are TGTGCCAGCAGTGAAGAGTGGGACCTGCTAGCGGGTCCGCACAATGAGCAGTTCTTC. Protein product: CASSEEWDLLAGPHNEQFF.

This chain joins TRBV9 and TRBJ2-3; D ambiguous. The CDR3 runs to 15 residues. V was trimmed by 3 bases and J by 0 bases, leaving 11 bases between them. CDR1 is SGDLS, CDR2 YYNGEE, per germline. CDR3 in DNA: TGTGCCAGCAGCGCCGCGGTAACTAGCACAGATACGCAGTATTTT. Translation: CASSAAVTSTDTQYF.

J is TRBJ2-7 and V is TRBV5-8, with TRBD2 matching 11 bases. The length of the CDR3 is 14 residues. Germline loops: CDR1 SGHTS, CDR2 YDEGEE. V trimming: 4 bases; J trimming: 2 bases; junction bases outside the gene matches: 2. For the CDR3, the DNA is TGTGCCAGCAGCACTAGCGGGGGACCCTACGAGCAGTACTTC. It translates to CASSTSGGPYEQYF.

The sample holds one count of this clone. This chain connects TRBV19 to TRBJ2-1; 7 bases fit TRBD1. This CDR3 has 15 amino acids. Germline trimming cut 7 bases from V and 9 bases from J; bases unmatched to any gene: 15. Germline CDR1 and CDR2: LNHDA and SQIVND (reference sequence). CDR3 sequence: CASTRGRGGVSEQFF. In nucleotides, the CDR3 is TGTGCCAGTACCAGAGGACGAGGGGGCGTTTCTGAGCAGTTCTTC.

The V gene is TRBV10-2, the J gene TRBJ2-3, with 7 bases matching TRBD2. Germline trimming cut 4 bases from V and 0 bases from J; bases unmatched to any gene: 1. The CDR3 length is 14 residues. Germline-derived CDR1 and CDR2 are WSHSY and SAAADI. The DNA of the CDR3 is TGCGCCAGCAGTGGGCGGGGGAGCACAGATACGCAGTATTTT. It codes for CASSGRGSTDTQYF.

The rearrangement links TRBV25-1 to TRBJ1-1; no clear D. V dropped 1 base and J dropped 0 bases, with 9 bases sitting between them. From germline, CDR1 is MGHDK and CDR2 SYGVNS. The CDR3 totals 15 residues. The CDR3 DNA reads TGTGCCAGCAGTGAATGGGGTAAAATGAACACTGAAGCTTTCTTT. This codes for CASSEWGKMNTEAFF.

V usage is TRBV27 and J usage is TRBJ1-2; TRBD1 might be the D (5 bases). Germline V gene lookup returns CDR1 MNHEY and CDR2 SMNVEV (reference sequence). Trimming took 5 bases from V and 2 from J, leaving 12 bases between them. The CDR3 length is 14 residues. The CDR3 coding sequence is TGTGCCAGCAGTCCCAGGACACCGAACTATGGCTACACCTTC. This gives the protein CASSPRTPNYGYTF.

The J gene is TRBJ2-7, the V gene TRBV12-5, with 9 positions matching TRBD1. The CDR3 length is 14 residues. Germline V gives CDR1 LGHNT, CDR2 FRNRAP. Trimming took 7 bases from V and 4 from J; bases not matched to a gene: 8. CDR3 residues: CASAPDRGGYEQYF. The CDR3 DNA reads as TGTGCTAGTGCCCCGGACAGGGGCGGTTACGAGCAGTACTTC.

V and J are TRBV6-6 and TRBJ2-7; TRBD2 matches at 10 bases. CDR3 length: 15 amino acids. With 2 bases clipped from V and 2 bases from J, the junction kept 3 bases outside the gene matches. From germline, CDR1 is MNHNY and CDR2 SVGAGI (reference sequence). This CDR3 is CASSYGLAGAYEQYF. The CDR3 coding sequence is TGTGCCAGCAGTTACGGGCTAGCGGGGGCCTACGAGCAGTACTTC.

Comment on this clone: This CDR3 is also generated by other DNA sequences in the sample. V and J are TRBV4-1 and TRBJ1-1; 7 positions match TRBD1. Germline V lookup: CDR1 MGHRA, CDR2 YSYEKL. The CDR3 has 12 amino acids. V was pared by 3 bases and J by 7 bases, with 2 bases of the junction left unmatched. CDR3 in amino acids: CASSHRDSEAFF. In DNA, the CDR3 is TGCGCCAGCAGCCACCGGGACAGTGAAGCTTTCTTT.

The V and J genes are TRBV15 and TRBJ1-1; D is ambiguous. The germline V gene encodes CDR1 LNHNV and CDR2 YYDKDF (reference sequence). The V end lost 0 bases, the J end lost 2 bases, and 13 bases lay between the germline ends. The CDR3 extends over 16 amino acids. This CDR3 reads CATSREGRTVNTEAFF. The CDR3 nucleotides read TGTGCCACCAGCAGAGAAGGGCGGACGGTAAACACTGAAGCTTTCTTT.

This chain connects TRBV27 to TRBJ2-3; D is unresolved. V shed 5 bases and J shed 4 bases, with 16 bases lying between them. Germline V gives CDR1 MNHEY, CDR2 SMNVEV (reference sequence). The CDR3 sequence is 15 residues long. CDR3 DNA sequence: TGTGCCAGCAGTAGTAGTCGGCTTTTCGCAGATACGCAGTATTTT. Encoded protein: CASSSSRLFADTQYF.

Notes on this clone: The sample contains more than one DNA sequence encoding this CDR3. DNA for the CDR3: TGCGCCAGCAGCCAAGACGGCGGGACCTACAATGAGCAGTTCTTC. It yields the protein CASSQDGGTYNEQFF. The V and J genes are TRBV4-3 and TRBJ2-1, with D maybe TRBD2 (6 bases). Trimming stripped 0 bases from V and 2 bases from J, with 8 bases between. Germline values: CDR1 LGHNA, CDR2 YSLEER. This CDR3 spans 15 amino acids.

This clone was observed once. This chain joins TRBV14 and TRBJ2-1, with 12 bases lining up with TRBD2. CDR1 SGHDN and CDR2 FVKESK come from the germline V gene. The CDR3 consists of 15 residues. V shed 3 bases, J shed 6 bases, and the junction held 3 bases outside the gene matches. CDR3 in DNA: TGTGCCAGCAGCCACGCTAGCGGGAGGGCCAATGAGCAGTTCTTC. Protein: CASSHASGRANEQFF.

V usage is TRBV7-8 and J usage is TRBJ2-2; the match to TRBD1 covers 7 bases. J was trimmed by 4 bases and V by 5 bases; bases with no gene match: 1. CDR3 length equals 13 residues. Per the germline V gene, CDR1 is SGHVS and CDR2 is FQNEAQ. The CDR3 DNA reads TGTGCCAGCAGCGCAGGGGGCACCGGGGAGCTGTTTTTT. This gives the protein CASSAGGTGELFF.

The rearrangement links TRBV29-1 to TRBJ2-1; 8 bases agree with TRBD2. CDR3 length: 17 residues. Germline V gene sequence: CDR1 SQVTM, CDR2 ANQGSEA. The V gene end was trimmed by 1 base and the J gene end by 7 bases; junction bases not matched to a gene: 15. The CDR3 region has the DNA TGCAGCGTTGAAGGGGGTAGCGGGACCAAGGGAGTGAATGAGCAGTTCTTC. This translates into CSVEGGSGTKGVNEQFF.

This chain links TRBV7-2 with TRBJ2-1; 7 bases line up with TRBD2. Looked up from germline, CDR1 is SGHTA and CDR2 is FQGNSA. The CDR3 has 15 amino acids. The J segment lost 6 bases and the V segment lost 1 base, leaving 6 bases of the junction unmatched. The CDR3 bases are TGTGCCAGCAGCTTAGGAGTAGGGAGGGGCAATGAGCAGTTCTTC. Its translation is CASSLGVGRGNEQFF.

The chain has TRBV7-9 and TRBJ2-1; the D is unclear. Trimming cost V 4 bases and J 5 bases, with 12 bases left between them. The CDR3 is 14 residues long. CDR1 and CDR2 (germline): SEHNR, FQNEAQ (reference sequence). The CDR3 is CASSSPQEDNEQFF. DNA of the CDR3: TGTGCCAGCAGCTCCCCCCAAGAGGACAATGAGCAGTTCTTC.

The rearrangement links TRBV4-2 to TRBJ2-3, with 15 bases lining up with TRBD2. The CDR3 extends over 20 amino acids. From germline, CDR1 is LGHNA and CDR2 YNFKEQ. Trimming at V came to 1 base and at J to 2 bases, leaving 10 bases not matched to a gene. DNA for the CDR3: TGTGCCAGCAGCCAAGCGCCCGGACTAGCGGGAGGGCCTCCCACAGATACGCAGTATTTT. Its translation: CASSQAPGLAGGPPTDTQYF.

The chain links TRBV5-6 to TRBJ1-5; D uncertain. This CDR3 is built from 17 residues. Trimming shortened V by 0 bases and J by 0 bases, and 13 bases separated the two germline ends. Per germline, CDR1 SGHDT and CDR2 YYEEEE. The CDR3: CASSLGAIDPSNQPQHF. CDR3 sequence (DNA): TGTGCCAGCAGCTTGGGCGCTATAGATCCTAGCAATCAGCCCCAGCATTTT.